The 27 T cell receptor beta chains reported below all come from one sample, sequenced in a study of human T cells and chemical hapten exposure. Each CDR3 protein gets one entry after TCRdb re-called the RACE reads with MiXCR. The sample holds 150,000 to 200,000 distinct CDR3 sequences, approximately 20% seen once. Time point in this sample: patch test 1, 2 weeks after DPC sensitization. The treatment here: therapeutic diphenylcyclopropenone sensitization with weekly scalp DPC. The sample consisted of whole blood, taken in connection with sensitization to the hapten diphenylcyclopropenone (DPC). These receptors were obtained from a woman in her 50s with alopecia areata. Some clones in this sample may be carry-over from other donors' samples.

The genes are TRBV20-1 and TRBJ1-1; D might be TRBD1 (5 bases). This CDR3 is 13 amino acids long. Trimming cost V 3 bases and J 2 bases, with 10 bases left between them. Germline lookup yields CDR1 DFQATT and CDR2 SNEGSKA (reference sequence). The DNA of the CDR3 is TGCAGTGCTAGTTATAGGGGAAACACTGAAGCTTTCTTT. Translated, it gives CSASYRGNTEAFF.

This chain links TRBV5-1 with TRBJ2-1, with 13 bases matching TRBD2. The CDR3 has 15 residues. The V gene end was trimmed by 7 bases and the J gene end by 7 bases; junction bases not matched to a gene: 8. Looked up from germline, CDR1 is SGHRS and CDR2 is YFSETQ. CDR3: CASQRLAGGGNEQFF. CDR3 nucleotides: TGCGCCAGCCAACGACTAGCGGGAGGTGGTAATGAGCAGTTCTTC.

This clonotype has more than one count but fewer than ten. The chain joins TRBV2 to TRBJ2-3; 11 positions match TRBD1. Germline V CDR1 and CDR2: SNHLY, FYNNEI. This CDR3 comprises 15 residues. After removal of 8 bases from V and 2 bases from J, the junction contained 6 bases not matched to a gene. The CDR3 coding sequence is TGTGCCAGCGGCCGGGACAGGGGGTCCACAGATACGCAGTATTTT. Translation gives CASGRDRGSTDTQYF.

This clonotype was seen only a few times. V usage is TRBV7-2 and J usage is TRBJ2-1; D may be TRBD1 or TRBD2 (7 bases each). The ends were cut back, 5 bases at V and 9 bases at J, with 23 bases in the middle. The germline V gene encodes CDR1 SGHTA and CDR2 FQGNSA. The CDR3 loop spans 16 amino acids. CDR3 region: CASSPGGGGGGFEQFF. The DNA for the CDR3 is TGTGCCAGCAGCCCTGGGGGTGGGGGAGGGGGCTTTGAGCAGTTCTTC.

V is TRBV7-2 and J is TRBJ2-5; no clear D gene. The CDR3 length is 14 residues. Germline V gene data show CDR1 as SGHTA and CDR2 as FQGNSA. Trimming shortened V by 2 bases and J by 5 bases, and 12 bases separated the two germline ends. The CDR3 loop reads CASSLPELVETQYF. The CDR3 region has the DNA TGTGCCAGCAGCTTACCCGAGCTAGTTGAGACCCAGTACTTC. The variable domain in full, with the rest retrieved from reference TRBV7-2 and TRBJ2-5, is GAGVSQSPSNKVTEKGKDVELRCDPISGHTALYWYRQSLGQGLEFLIYFQGNSAPDKSGLPSDRFSAERTGGSVSTLTIQRTQQEDSAVYLCASSLPELVETQYFGPGTRLLVL.

The chain recombines TRBV4-1 with TRBJ2-1; maybe TRBD2 (5 bases). The CDR3 runs 17 residues. V dropped 0 bases and J dropped 7 bases, with 19 bases sitting between them. CDR1 MGHRA and CDR2 YSYEKL come from the germline V gene. DNA of the CDR3: TGCGCCAGCAGCCAAGATCTGCCCAGCGGCGGCAAAAATGAGCAGTTCTTC. Residues: CASSQDLPSGGKNEQFF.

The chain recombines TRBV2 with TRBJ2-1; tentative D call: TRBD2 (6 bases). CDR1 and CDR2 (germline): SNHLY, FYNNEI. The CDR3 runs to 15 residues. V gave up 9 bases and J gave up 2 bases, with 17 bases separating them. The CDR3 DNA reads as TGTGCCAGTTACCCGGGGTGGGGGGCCTACAATGAGCAGTTCTTC. Translation gives CASYPGWGAYNEQFF.

This clonotype has at least ten counts. This chain connects TRBV20-1 to TRBJ2-4; no definite D call. CDR1 and CDR2 from the germline V gene are DFQATT and SNEGSKA (reference sequence). Trimming took off 5 bases at V and 0 bases at J, with 14 bases between the two ends. This CDR3 comprises 15 residues. As DNA, the CDR3 is TGCAGTGCTGCCCCCCCGACGATAGCCAAAAACATTCAGTACTTC. Translating it yields CSAAPPTIAKNIQYF.

This clonotype was counted only a few times. The gene calls are TRBV12-3 or TRBV12-4 and TRBJ1-6, with D possibly matching TRBD1 (5 bases). Trimming took off 7 bases at V and 4 bases at J, with 11 bases between the two ends. The CDR3 has 14 amino acids. In DNA, the CDR3 is TGTGCCAGCACCCCCGGGACTTATAATTCACCCCTCCACTTT. Its translation: CASTPGTYNSPLHF.

This clonotype has a handful of counts. The chain links TRBV11-2 to TRBJ2-5; D not resolved. CDR1 is SGHAT, CDR2 FQNNGV, per germline. The CDR3 runs 14 residues. The V and J ends lost 0 bases and 1 base respectively, with 6 bases between them. The CDR3 region is CASSLEPGQETQYF. The CDR3 DNA reads TGTGCCAGCAGCTTAGAGCCGGGCCAAGAGACCCAGTACTTC. Supplemented by reference TRBV11-2 and TRBJ2-5, the full variable domain reads EAGVAQSPRYKIIEKRQSVAFWCNPISGHATLYWYQQILGQGPKLLIQFQNNGVVDDSQLPKDRFSAERLKGVDSTLKIQPAKLEDSAVYLCASSLEPGQETQYFGPGTRLLVL.

This clonotype turned up a few times. The chain is built from TRBV9 and TRBJ2-2, with TRBD2 identical over 8 bases. The germline gives CDR1 SGDLS, CDR2 YYNGEE. The CDR3 is made up of 16 amino acids. With 1 base clipped from V and 7 bases from J, the junction kept 9 bases outside the gene matches. The CDR3 DNA reads TGTGCCAGCAGCGTAAGCCCCCCGGGGGGGATCGGGGAGCTGTTTTTT. The encoded protein is CASSVSPPGGIGELFF.

There are a few counts of this clonotype. This rearrangement joins TRBV15 to TRBJ2-2; 10 positions match TRBD2. Per the germline V gene, CDR1 is LNHNV and CDR2 is YYDKDF (reference sequence). This CDR3 is 17 amino acids long. V lost 1 base and J lost 6; bases outside the gene matches: 8. The CDR3 region is CATSRALAGVLAGELFF. The CDR3 DNA follows: TGTGCCACCAGCAGAGCTCTAGCGGGAGTCCTGGCCGGGGAGCTGTTTTTT. The full variable domain, with the rest looked up from reference TRBV15 and TRBJ2-2, is DAMVIQNPRYQVTQFGKPVTLSCSQTLNHNVMYWYQQKSSQAPKLLFHYYDKDFNNEADTPDNFQSRRPNTSFCFLDIRSPGLGDTAMYLCATSRALAGVLAGELFFGEGSRLTVL.

This clonotype was seen only a few times. The J gene is TRBJ1-1, the V gene TRBV7-6; 7 bases fit TRBD1. The germline CDR1 and CDR2 sequences are SGHVS and FNYEAQ. This CDR3 region has 14 residues. Trimming took 2 bases from V and 5 from J; bases not matched to a gene: 5. CDR3 region: CASSLTTGLTEAFF. The DNA for the CDR3 is TGTGCCAGCAGCTTAACGACAGGGCTAACTGAAGCTTTCTTT. The variable domain in full, with the rest retrieved from reference TRBV7-6 and TRBJ1-1, is GAGVSQSPRYKVTKRGQDVALRCDPISGHVSLYWYRQALGQGPEFLTYFNYEAQQDKSGLPNDRFSAERPEGSISTLTIQRTEQRDSAMYRCASSLTTGLTEAFFGQGTRLTVV.

This chain links TRBV5-1 with TRBJ2-1; 7 positions agree with TRBD2. Germline V lookup: CDR1 SGHRS, CDR2 YFSETQ. The length of the CDR3 is 15 residues. V dropped 1 base and J dropped 4; count of bases not matched to a gene: 5. The CDR3 region has the DNA TGCGCCAGCAGCTTGCTAGCGGAGCGATACAATGAGCAGTTCTTC. Translating it yields CASSLLAERYNEQFF.

This clonotype showed up just a few times. The CDR3 spells CASSQTSYEQYF. The CDR3 bases are TGCGCCAGCTCACAGACGTCCTACGAGCAGTACTTC. The gene calls are TRBV10-2 and TRBJ2-7; D is uncertain. The CDR3 is 12 amino acids. Trimming left V 8 bases short and J 1 base short, with 9 bases between. From germline, CDR1 is WSHSY and CDR2 SAAADI.

V is TRBV10-2 and J is TRBJ2-5, with 8 nucleotides matching TRBD2. Germline V gives CDR1 WSHSY, CDR2 SAAADI. This CDR3 region has 16 residues. Trimming cost V 5 bases and J 5 bases; bases outside gene matches: 13. DNA of the CDR3: TGCGCCAGCAGTAAGCGGGAGATAGCAGGACACGAGACCCAGTACTTC. Protein product: CASSKREIAGHETQYF.

The table lists this clonotype with a few counts. This chain links TRBV20-1 with TRBJ1-1; D gene unclear. The CDR3 length is 10 residues. V was cut by 7 bases and J by 4 bases, with 7 bases left in between. The V gene's germline CDR1 is DFQATT and CDR2 SNEGSKA (reference sequence). For the CDR3, the DNA is TGCAGTGTCTTCCGCACTGAAGCTTTCTTT. Residues: CSVFRTEAFF.

V and J are TRBV2 and TRBJ2-7; D call uncertain. The CDR3 covers 13 residues. Germline CDR1 SNHLY, CDR2 FYNNEI. Trimming stripped 0 bases from V and 6 bases from J, with 9 bases between. Here the CDR3 reads CASSEAFTGEQYF. The CDR3 DNA follows: TGTGCCAGCAGTGAAGCCTTCACGGGCGAGCAGTACTTC.

This rearrangement joins TRBV2 to TRBJ2-3, with a tentative D call TRBD2 (6 bases). Trimming shortened V by 6 bases and J by 0 bases, and 16 bases separated the two germline ends. The CDR3 is 16 amino acids. The germline V gene has CDR1 SNHLY and CDR2 FYNNEI. For the CDR3, the DNA is TGTGCCAGCAGAGCGAGTCTAGCGTCTAGCACAGATACGCAGTATTTT. Translating gives CASRASLASSTDTQYF.

The chain has TRBV5-1 and TRBJ1-5, with D possibly being TRBD1 (5 bases). The CDR3 is 15 amino acids. CDR1 and CDR2 from the germline V gene are SGHRS and YFSETQ. Trimming pared 4 bases from V and 5 bases from J, leaving 16 bases between. CDR3 in amino acids: CASSADGTADQPQHF. As DNA, the CDR3 is TGCGCCAGCAGCGCTGACGGGACGGCAGATCAGCCCCAGCATTTT.

This clonotype was seen more than once but under ten times. This chain joins TRBV5-8 and TRBJ2-1; tentatively, D is TRBD2 (6 bases). V was clipped by 7 bases and J by 7 bases, with 15 bases between them. CDR3 length equals 13 residues. Germline V CDR1 and CDR2: SGHTS, YDEGEE. The CDR3, as DNA: TGTGCCAGCCGACGTCGGGAGCGGAATGAGCAGTTCTTC. This codes for CASRRRERNEQFF.

Only a few counts were recorded for this clonotype. This sequence joins TRBV28 and TRBJ2-1; 9 positions match TRBD1. Losses at the gene ends were 5 bases for V and 4 bases for J; bases not matched to a gene: 6. The CDR3 has 15 amino acids. The germline CDR1 and CDR2 sequences are MDHEN and SYDVKM. The CDR3 here is CASSHRGPLYNEQFF. The DNA of the CDR3 is TGTGCCAGCAGTCACAGGGGGCCTTTGTACAATGAGCAGTTCTTC.

As DNA, the CDR3 is TGTGCCAGCGGACCGGGACAGGGGACTAACGAGCAGTACTTC. Translation gives CASGPGQGTNEQYF. V and J are TRBV2 and TRBJ2-7; 10 nucleotides agree with TRBD1. Germline V gives CDR1 SNHLY, CDR2 FYNNEI. The CDR3 sequence is 14 residues long. With V trimmed by 8 bases and J by 5 bases, 9 bases remained unmatched.

A note on this clonotype: Mismatch with germline at one junction end may stem from a read error. J is TRBJ2-6 and V is TRBV12-3 or TRBV12-4; the D call may be TRBD1 or TRBD2 (5 bases each). The CDR3 covers 15 residues. The DNA for the CDR3 is TGTGCCAGCAGTTTTCAGGCATCCGGGGCCGACGTCCTGACTTTC. This translates into CASSFQASGADVLTF.

A few counts support this clonotype. The chain joins TRBV29-1 to TRBJ1-1; no clear D gene. V was cut by 6 bases and J by 4 bases, with 12 bases left in between. CDR3 length equals 12 residues. CDR1 and CDR2 (germline): SQVTM, ANQGSEA. CDR3 coding DNA: TGCAGCGTCAAACCCTGGGCCACTGAAGCTTTCTTT. Translating gives CSVKPWATEAFF.

V gene TRBV3-1 combines with J gene TRBJ2-7, with a weak D call TRBD2 (6 bases). The CDR3 consists of 15 residues. The V and J ends lost 5 bases and 6 bases respectively, with 20 bases between them. CDR1 is LGHDT and CDR2 is YNNKEL in the germline V gene (reference sequence). The CDR3 loop is CASSYRLVAPLEQYF. The CDR3 DNA sequence: TGTGCCAGCAGCTACCGACTAGTGGCCCCCCTCGAGCAGTACTTC.

This chain joins TRBV3-1 and TRBJ2-1; TRBD2 aligns across 12 bases. There are 16 residues in the CDR3. Germline V gene lookup returns CDR1 LGHDT and CDR2 YNNKEL (reference sequence). With V trimmed by 0 bases and J by 5 bases, 2 bases remained unmatched. This CDR3 reads CASSQEGLAGHNEQFF. The CDR3 nucleotides are TGTGCCAGCAGCCAAGAGGGACTAGCGGGCCACAATGAGCAGTTCTTC.